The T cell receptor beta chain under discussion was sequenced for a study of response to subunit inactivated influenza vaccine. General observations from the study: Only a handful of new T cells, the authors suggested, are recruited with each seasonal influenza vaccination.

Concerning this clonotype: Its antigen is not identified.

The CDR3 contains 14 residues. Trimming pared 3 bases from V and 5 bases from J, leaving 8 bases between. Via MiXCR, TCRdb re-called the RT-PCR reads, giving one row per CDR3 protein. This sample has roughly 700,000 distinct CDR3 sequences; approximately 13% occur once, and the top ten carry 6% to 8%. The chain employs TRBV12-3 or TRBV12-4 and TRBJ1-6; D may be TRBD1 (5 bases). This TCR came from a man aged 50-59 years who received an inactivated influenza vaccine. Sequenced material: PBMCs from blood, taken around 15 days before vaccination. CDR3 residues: CASSFTGDNSPLHF. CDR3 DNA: TGTGCCAGCAGTTTTACGGGGGATAATTCACCCCTCCACTTT.